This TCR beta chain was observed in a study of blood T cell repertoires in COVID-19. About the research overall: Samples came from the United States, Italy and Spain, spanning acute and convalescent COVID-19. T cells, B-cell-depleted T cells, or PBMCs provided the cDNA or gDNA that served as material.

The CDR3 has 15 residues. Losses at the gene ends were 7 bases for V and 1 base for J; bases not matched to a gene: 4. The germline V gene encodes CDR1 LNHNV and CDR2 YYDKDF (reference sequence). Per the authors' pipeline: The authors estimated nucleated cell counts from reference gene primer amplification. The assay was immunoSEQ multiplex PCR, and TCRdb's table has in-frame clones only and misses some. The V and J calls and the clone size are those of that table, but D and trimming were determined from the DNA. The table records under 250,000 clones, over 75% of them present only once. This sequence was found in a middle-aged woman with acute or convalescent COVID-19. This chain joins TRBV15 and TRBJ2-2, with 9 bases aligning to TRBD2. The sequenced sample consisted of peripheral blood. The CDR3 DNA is TGTGCCACCACCCTAGCGGGGAGGAACACCGGGGAGCTGTTTTTT. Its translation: CATTLAGRNTGELFF.